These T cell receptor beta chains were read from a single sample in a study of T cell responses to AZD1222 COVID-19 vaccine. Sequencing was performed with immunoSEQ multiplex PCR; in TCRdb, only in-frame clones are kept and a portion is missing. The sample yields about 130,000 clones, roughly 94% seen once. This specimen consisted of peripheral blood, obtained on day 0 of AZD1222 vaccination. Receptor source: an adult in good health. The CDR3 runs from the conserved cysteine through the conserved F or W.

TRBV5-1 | CASSLVGGGSGNTIYF
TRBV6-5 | CASSYSPNEKLFF
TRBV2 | CASSGSIDTQYF
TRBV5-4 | CASSFGRSYYEQYF
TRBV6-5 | CASSYDRPPDNEQFF
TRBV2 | CASSGTSVTDTQYF
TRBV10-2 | CASSVGENQPQHF
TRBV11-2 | CASSRTSGSLDTQYF
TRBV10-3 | CAISESGYGYTF
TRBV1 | CTSSRPSAGESTDTQYF
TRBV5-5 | CASSPQLAGADTQYF
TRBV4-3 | CASSQTQGYGYTF
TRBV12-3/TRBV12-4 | CASRGQGAMFF
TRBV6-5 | CASRDNTDTQYF
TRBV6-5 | CASKKLPGSPLHF
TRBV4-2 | CASSQDNPTDTQYF
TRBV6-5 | CASRQGGSGKNIQYF
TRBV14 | CASSQDLFKGAFF
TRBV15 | CATSRGLLTDTQYF
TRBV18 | CASSEGQGLGNQPQHF
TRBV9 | CASSVAAGVNTGELFF
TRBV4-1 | CASSQDGRGYTF
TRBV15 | CATSREKGVPYGYTF
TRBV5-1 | CASSLAFTDTQYF
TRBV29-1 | CSVVWAANYGYTF
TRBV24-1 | CATRGTGGEGYEQFF
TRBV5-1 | CASTDPGQVFYEQFF
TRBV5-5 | CASSLSGANYGYTF
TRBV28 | CASSVVSGNSYEQYF
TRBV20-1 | CSASIEGTVMAYEQYF
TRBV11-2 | CASSSAAYEQYF
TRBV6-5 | CASSSGTEAFF
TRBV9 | CASSPSLAGETQYF
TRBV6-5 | CATKDGGWDEKLFF
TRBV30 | CAWFQSGTGPSGYTF
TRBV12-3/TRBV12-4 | CASSLRYNEQFF
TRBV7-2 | CASSLNPAGGPTGELFF
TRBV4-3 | CASSLSTGIFSEAFF
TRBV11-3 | CASSQGLAGGPGTDTQYF
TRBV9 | CASSARTGHTYGYTF
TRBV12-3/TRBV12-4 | CASRQGGQPQHF
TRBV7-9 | CASSLAAKMGTEAFF
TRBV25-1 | CASSEPPGLADYNEQFF
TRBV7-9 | CASSSRTSGRGNEQFF
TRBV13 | CASSLQGGNGYTF
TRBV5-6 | CASSRTPIRGVNYGYTF